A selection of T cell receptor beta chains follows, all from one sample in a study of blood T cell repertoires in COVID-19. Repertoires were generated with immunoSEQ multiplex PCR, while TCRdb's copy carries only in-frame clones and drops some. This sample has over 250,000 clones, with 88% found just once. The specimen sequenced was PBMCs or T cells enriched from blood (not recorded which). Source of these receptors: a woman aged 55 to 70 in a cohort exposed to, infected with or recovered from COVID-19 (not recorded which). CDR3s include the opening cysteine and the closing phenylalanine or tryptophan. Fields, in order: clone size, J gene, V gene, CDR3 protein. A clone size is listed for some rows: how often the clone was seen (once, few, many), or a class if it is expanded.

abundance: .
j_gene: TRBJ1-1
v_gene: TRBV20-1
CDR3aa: CSASRGVNTEAFF

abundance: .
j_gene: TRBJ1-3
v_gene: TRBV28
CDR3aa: CASSLDSRSGNTIYF

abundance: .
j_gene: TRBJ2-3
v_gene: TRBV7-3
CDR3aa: CASSYLAGRTDTQYF

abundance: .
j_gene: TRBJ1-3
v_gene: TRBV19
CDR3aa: CASIRDSSGNTIYF

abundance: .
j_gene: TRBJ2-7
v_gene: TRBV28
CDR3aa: CASSLDRGYEQYF

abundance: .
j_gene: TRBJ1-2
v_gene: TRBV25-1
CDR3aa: CASSDSGDSPYGYTF

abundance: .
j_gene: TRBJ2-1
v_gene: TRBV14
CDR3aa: CASSHRQLYNEQFF

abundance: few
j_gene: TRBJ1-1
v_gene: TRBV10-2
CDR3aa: CASSIQGIRSEAFF

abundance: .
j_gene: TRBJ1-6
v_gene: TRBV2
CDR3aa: CASSGEGNSPLHF

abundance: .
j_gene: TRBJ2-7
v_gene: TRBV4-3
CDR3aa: CASSQDRAGTYEQYF

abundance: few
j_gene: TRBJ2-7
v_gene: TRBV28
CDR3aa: CASISTGRSYEQYF

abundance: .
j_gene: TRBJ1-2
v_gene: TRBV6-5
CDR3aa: CASSYSTTGVANTF

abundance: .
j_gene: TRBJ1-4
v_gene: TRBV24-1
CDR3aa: CATGTGANEKLFF

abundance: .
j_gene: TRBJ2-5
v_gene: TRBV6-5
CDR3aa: CASSSSTGFPATQYF

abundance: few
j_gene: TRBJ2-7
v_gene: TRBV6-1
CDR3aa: CASSEWQGYEQYF

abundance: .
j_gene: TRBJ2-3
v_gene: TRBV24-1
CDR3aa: CATSDLQPGGATADTQYF